The 30 T cell receptor beta chains listed next were all sequenced from one sample in a study of shared clonotypes between healthy human individuals. The naive CD8 fraction comprised CD45RO-negative cells positively selected for CCR7 and excluded terminally differentiated effector memory CD45RA+ cells. Profiling relied on immunoSEQ multiplex PCR, and the TCRdb table lists in-frame clones only, not all of them. The repertoire holds more than 550,000 clones, 90% to 95% seen once, with about 24% in the top ten. Sequenced: naive CD8+ T cells sorted from blood. The receptors come from a man younger than 45 in good health.

V and J are TRBV6-5 and TRBJ2-5, with D possibly TRBD1 on 7 matching bases. TRBJ2-7 matches the DNA end more closely, so the J call is doubtful. Germline V gene data show CDR1 as MNHEY and CDR2 as SVGAGI. CDR3 length: 14 amino acids. CDR3 DNA sequence: TGTGCCAGCAGTCGAGACAGGGACTTCTACGAGCAGTACTTC. It yields the protein CASSRDRDFYEQYF.

This clone was counted once. This chain links TRBV9 with TRBJ2-3; D unresolved. Germline V CDR1 and CDR2: SGDLS, YYNGEE. CDR3 length: 15 residues. The V end was cut by 0 bases, the J end by 2 bases, with 10 bases between. This chain's CDR3 is CASSVALRHTDTQYF. As DNA, the CDR3 is TGTGCCAGCAGCGTAGCTTTGCGGCACACAGATACGCAGTATTTT.

This sequence joins TRBV6-1 and TRBJ2-7, with 8 bases lining up with TRBD1. The CDR3 has 15 residues. The J segment lost 2 bases and the V segment lost 4 bases, leaving 7 bases of the junction unmatched. In germline, CDR1 is MNHNS, CDR2 SASEGT. The CDR3 here is CASSARRTGTYEQYF. DNA for the CDR3: TGTGCCAGCAGTGCTCGGCGGACAGGGACCTACGAGCAGTACTTC.

The CDR3 spells CASSSRGQIYEQYF. The CDR3 DNA follows: TGTGCCAGCAGCTCCCGGGGACAGATCTACGAGCAGTACTTC. This sequence joins TRBV7-8 and TRBJ2-7, with 7 bases fitting TRBD1. There are 14 residues in the CDR3. V lost 4 bases and J lost 3; bases outside the gene matches: 6. The germline CDR1 and CDR2 sequences are SGHVS and FQNEAQ.

The V call is TRBV7-9, the J call TRBJ2-7; 8 bases map to TRBD2. Trimming at V came to 8 bases and at J to 6 bases, leaving 21 bases not matched to a gene. Germline V lookup: CDR1 SEHNR, CDR2 FQNEAQ (reference sequence). The CDR3 loop spans 17 amino acids. The CDR3 reads CASSGSGSVVGNSEQYF. CDR3 DNA: TGTGCCAGCTCGGGCAGCGGGAGTGTTGTGGGGAACTCCGAGCAGTACTTC.

The chain recombines TRBV11-2 with TRBJ1-2, with D uncertain. Germline V lookup: CDR1 SGHAT, CDR2 FQNNGV. Trimming took 2 bases from V and 6 from J, leaving 7 bases between them. The CDR3 length is 12 residues. The DNA of the CDR3 is TGTGCCAGCAGCTTAAAAGCGGATGGCTACACCTTC. This encodes CASSLKADGYTF. The full variable domain, rest sourced from reference TRBV11-2 and TRBJ1-2, is EAGVAQSPRYKIIEKRQSVAFWCNPISGHATLYWYQQILGQGPKLLIQFQNNGVVDDSQLPKDRFSAERLKGVDSTLKIQPAKLEDSAVYLCASSLKADGYTFGSGTRLTVV.

This clone was counted once. V is TRBV29-1 and J is TRBJ2-7, with D perhaps TRBD1 or TRBD2 (5 bases each). Trimming pared 4 bases from V and 10 bases from J, leaving 23 bases between. Germline loops: CDR1 SQVTM, CDR2 ANQGSEA. The CDR3 has 14 residues. Here the CDR3 reads CSVVGTGEPPPQYF. For the CDR3, the DNA is TGCAGCGTTGTCGGGACCGGGGAACCCCCTCCACAGTACTTC.

The rearrangement joins TRBV7-8 to TRBJ2-7, with 10 bases matching TRBD1. With 4 bases clipped from V and 2 bases from J, the junction kept 8 bases outside the gene matches. In germline, CDR1 is SGHVS, CDR2 FQNEAQ. The CDR3 has 16 amino acids. The CDR3 sequence is CASSSTGQGITYEQYF. DNA for the CDR3: TGTGCCAGCAGCTCCACGGGACAGGGGATTACCTACGAGCAGTACTTC.

For this clone: This sample also contains other DNA sequences that code for the same CDR3. This chain links TRBV7-2 with TRBJ2-7; D may be TRBD1 (5 bases). CDR1 SGHTA and CDR2 FQGNSA come from the germline V gene. The CDR3 totals 12 residues. V lost 2 bases to trimming and J lost 4 bases, with 6 bases between them. In nucleotides, the CDR3 is TGTGCCAGCAGCTTACAGGGTTACGAGCAGTACTTC. This sequence encodes CASSLQGYEQYF.

V gene TRBV15 combines with J gene TRBJ2-1, with D possibly matching TRBD2 (5 bases). Trimming left V 6 bases short and J 4 bases short, with 19 bases between. Per germline, CDR1 LNHNV and CDR2 YYDKDF (reference sequence). This CDR3 contains 16 residues. CDR3 loop: CATRGSGSWPYNEQFF. Written as DNA, the CDR3 is TGTGCCACCAGAGGGTCGGGAAGTTGGCCTTACAATGAGCAGTTCTTC.

This clone was seen only once. The V and J genes are TRBV6-5 and TRBJ2-2; D perhaps matches TRBD2 (5 bases). Germline V gene sequence: CDR1 MNHEY, CDR2 SVGAGI. The V gene lost 7 bases and the J gene lost 0 bases, with 12 bases spanning the gap. CDR3 length equals 15 residues. CDR3 residues: CASTSSGANTGELFF. The CDR3 nucleotides are TGTGCCAGCACCTCCAGCGGAGCGAACACCGGGGAGCTGTTTTTT.

J is TRBJ1-5 and V is TRBV27, with D possibly matching TRBD1 (5 bases). V was trimmed by 6 bases and J by 3 bases, leaving 9 bases between them. Germline assignment: CDR1 MNHEY and CDR2 SMNVEV (reference sequence). The CDR3 consists of 13 residues. In DNA form, the CDR3 reads TGTGCCAGCAGCGACAGATCCAATCAGCCCCAGCATTTT. Its protein is CASSDRSNQPQHF.

The chain uses TRBV7-9 and TRBJ2-5; 8 bases are a match to TRBD1. Per germline, CDR1 SEHNR and CDR2 FQNEAQ (reference sequence). CDR3 length: 16 residues. V shed 4 bases, J shed 2 bases, and the junction held 9 bases outside the gene matches. The DNA of the CDR3 is TGTGCCAGCAGCTCGGGTGGGACAGGAGGTCAAGAGACCCAGTACTTC. Residues: CASSSGGTGGQETQYF.

V gene TRBV28 combines with J gene TRBJ2-2; D remains ambiguous. CDR3 length equals 11 residues. Per the germline V gene, CDR1 is MDHEN and CDR2 is SYDVKM. V was clipped by 5 bases and J by 7 bases, with 5 bases between them. The CDR3: CASSPSGELFF. DNA for the CDR3: TGTGCCAGCAGTCCTAGCGGGGAGCTGTTTTTT.

J is TRBJ2-3 and V is TRBV27; D remains ambiguous. The CDR3 is 14 amino acids. Deletions cut 2 bases from V and 0 bases from J, with 6 bases between. CDR1 and CDR2 (germline): MNHEY, SMNVEV (reference sequence). The CDR3 loop reads CASSLKESTDTQYF. CDR3 sequence (DNA): TGTGCCAGCAGTTTAAAGGAGAGCACAGATACGCAGTATTTT.

V usage is TRBV7-9 and J usage is TRBJ1-1; D perhaps matches TRBD1 (6 bases). This CDR3 contains 15 residues. V shed 2 bases and J shed 0 bases, with 10 bases lying between them. Per the germline V gene, CDR1 is SEHNR and CDR2 is FQNEAQ (reference sequence). The DNA for the CDR3 is TGTGCCAGCAGCTTACCTGGGGGCATGAACACTGAAGCTTTCTTT. Its protein is CASSLPGGMNTEAFF. Full variable domain (rest looked up from reference TRBV7-9 and TRBJ1-1): DTGVSQNPRHKITKRGQNVTFRCDPISEHNRLYWYRQTLGQGPEFLTYFQNEAQLEKSRLLSDRFSAERPKGSFSTLEIQRTEQGDSAMYLCASSLPGGMNTEAFFGQGTRLTVV.

V gene TRBV7-2 combines with J gene TRBJ2-7; D call uncertain. Trimming took off 1 base at V and 2 bases at J, with 18 bases between the two ends. The germline V gene encodes CDR1 SGHTA and CDR2 FQGNSA. The CDR3 totals 17 residues. The CDR3 nucleotides are TGTGCCAGCAGCTTAGTACGTCCAGTGCAATCCACCTACGAGCAGTACTTC. Its translation is CASSLVRPVQSTYEQYF. The entire variable domain, with the rest obtained from reference TRBV7-2 and TRBJ2-7, is as follows: GAGVSQSPSNKVTEKGKDVELRCDPISGHTALYWYRQSLGQGLEFLIYFQGNSAPDKSGLPSDRFSAERTGGSVSTLTIQRTQQEDSAVYLCASSLVRPVQSTYEQYFGPGTRLTVT.

V usage is TRBV29-1 and J usage is TRBJ2-7; the D is unclear. The germline gives CDR1 SQVTM, CDR2 ANQGSEA. The length of the CDR3 is 13 residues. Between the trimmed V and J ends, which lost 5 bases and 2 bases, there was a span of 13 bases. CDR3 sequence reads: CSVCWASTYEQYF. CDR3 nucleotides: TGCAGCGTTTGTTGGGCAAGTACCTACGAGCAGTACTTC.

V usage is TRBV7-2 and J usage is TRBJ2-3, with TRBD2 as a possible D gene (5 bases). Germline loops: CDR1 SGHTA, CDR2 FQGNSA. The CDR3 covers 14 residues. V lost 10 bases and J 3 bases, leaving 17 bases between the germline ends. This CDR3 reads CAITLGGGTDTQYF. CDR3 DNA: TGTGCCATTACGCTGGGTGGCGGGACAGATACGCAGTATTTT.

The CDR3 is CASRPGGNGELFF. The CDR3, as DNA: TGTGCCAGCAGACCAGGGGGGAACGGGGAGCTGTTTTTT. V is TRBV27 and J is TRBJ2-2; weak D call: TRBD1 (7 bases). CDR3 size: 13 residues. Germline V gives CDR1 MNHEY, CDR2 SMNVEV (reference sequence). V lost 6 bases, J lost 7 bases, and 12 bases lay in between.

V gene TRBV7-3 combines with J gene TRBJ2-1; the D gene is possibly TRBD2 (6 bases). Germline CDR1 SGHTA, CDR2 FQGTGA. Trimming cost V 2 bases and J 2 bases, with 16 bases left between them. CDR3 length equals 17 residues. The CDR3 DNA sequence: TGTGCCAGCAGCTTAGATAGCGGCTCCGGGGCCTACAATGAGCAGTTCTTC. Translation: CASSLDSGSGAYNEQFF.

This clone came up a few times. The J gene is TRBJ2-3, the V gene TRBV6-4; TRBD1 matches 11 bases. Germline V lookup: CDR1 MRHNA, CDR2 SNTAGT. There are 14 residues in the CDR3. After removal of 4 bases from V and 4 bases from J, the junction contained 1 base not matched to a gene. CDR3 residues: CASSGTGGADTQYF. As DNA, the CDR3 is TGTGCCAGCAGTGGGACAGGGGGCGCAGATACGCAGTATTTT.

The J gene is TRBJ2-2, the V gene TRBV7-9; D is perhaps TRBD1 (6 bases). V shed 2 bases and J shed 3 bases, with 16 bases lying between them. CDR3 length: 17 amino acids. Germline V gene data show CDR1 as SEHNR and CDR2 as FQNEAQ (reference sequence). The CDR3 reads CASSLSVRGDYTGELFF. DNA for the CDR3: TGTGCCAGCAGCTTATCGGTCAGGGGAGATTACACCGGGGAGCTGTTTTTT. Combining the CDR3 with reference TRBV7-9 and TRBJ2-2 gives the whole variable domain DTGVSQNPRHKITKRGQNVTFRCDPISEHNRLYWYRQTLGQGPEFLTYFQNEAQLEKSRLLSDRFSAERPKGSFSTLEIQRTEQGDSAMYLCASSLSVRGDYTGELFFGEGSRLTVL.

V and J are TRBV7-8 and TRBJ2-7, with 7 positions matching TRBD1. Losses at the gene ends were 4 bases for V and 3 bases for J; bases not matched to a gene: 15. The CDR3 has 17 residues. Germline CDR1 is SGHVS and CDR2 is FQNEAQ. The CDR3 sequence: CASSSLNNRDSLYEQYF. The CDR3 nucleotides read TGTGCCAGCAGCTCCCTCAACAACCGGGACAGCCTCTACGAGCAGTACTTC.

The CDR3, as DNA: TGTGCCAGTAGGAACGGGATAACCTACGAGCAGTACTTC. This encodes CASRNGITYEQYF. The rearrangement links TRBV19 to TRBJ2-7, with D possibly matching TRBD2 (5 bases). This CDR3 has 13 residues. Trimming left V 6 bases short and J 2 bases short, with 11 bases between. Germline-derived CDR1 and CDR2 are LNHDA and SQIVND (reference sequence).

The count of this clone is one. The junction and the germline gene differ at one end; a read error may be behind it. The chain uses TRBV14 and TRBJ2-7; maybe TRBD2 (6 bases). The length of the CDR3 is 14 residues. Germline-derived CDR1 and CDR2 are SGHDN and FVKESK. The CDR3 protein is CASSQGQRGNDQYF. CDR3 DNA sequence: TGTGCCAGCAGCCAAGGGCAGCGCGGGAACGACCAGTACTTC.

The chain has TRBV2 and TRBJ2-7; no definite D call. CDR1 SNHLY and CDR2 FYNNEI come from the germline V gene. CDR3 size: 13 residues. Trimming took 2 bases from V and 4 from J, leaving 9 bases between them. DNA for the CDR3: TGTGCCAGCAGTGAACGTCTGGGTTACGAGCAGTACTTC. Protein product: CASSERLGYEQYF.

This chain uses TRBV5-1 with TRBJ2-7; D gene ambiguous. V was cut by 10 bases and J by 2 bases, with 7 bases left in between. The CDR3 extends over 10 amino acids. Germline CDR1 reads SGHRS; CDR2 reads YFSETQ. Here the CDR3 DNA reads TGCGCCGGGCTAGCCTACGAGCAGTACTTC. This gives the protein CAGLAYEQYF.

This clone was seen a handful of times. V usage is TRBV2 and J usage is TRBJ1-2; D gene ambiguous. Germline lookup yields CDR1 SNHLY and CDR2 FYNNEI. There are 12 residues in the CDR3. V shed 7 bases and J shed 8 bases, with 14 bases lying between them. The CDR3 loop reads CASIARLTGYTF. CDR3 DNA sequence: TGTGCCAGCATCGCCAGGCTTACGGGCTACACCTTC.

The chain employs TRBV10-3 and TRBJ2-3; D may correspond to TRBD1 or TRBD2 (5 bases each). This CDR3 is built from 18 residues. V was pared by 3 bases and J by 4 bases, with 23 bases between. Germline CDR1 is ENHRY and CDR2 is SYGVKD. The CDR3 loop reads CAISDGWDRPSGSDTQYF. The CDR3 nucleotides read TGTGCCATCAGTGATGGATGGGACCGTCCGAGCGGATCAGATACGCAGTATTTT.